A single sample is the source of the 30 T cell receptor beta chains below, sequenced in a study of Ad26.COV2.S vaccination and SARS-CoV-2 variants. Assay: immunoSEQ multiplex PCR; the TCRdb copy retains only in-frame clones and omits some. The table has around 320,000 clones, 85% seen once; the top ten hold approximately 2%. Treatment meaning: 19 received Ad26.COV2.S at low or high dose, single or two shots; a few received placebo; per-sample allocation not given. On day 63 after the first injection, vaccine and placebo recipients gave samples. Sequences were derived from peripheral blood, sampled in a trial of Ad26.COV2.S vaccine versus placebo. These receptors all stem from a person between 18 and 59 years old who received the Ad26.COV2.S COVID-19 vaccine or a placebo.

J is TRBJ2-7 and V is TRBV28; D is possibly TRBD2 (5 bases). V was pared by 4 bases and J by 5 bases, with 9 bases between. CDR1 and CDR2 from the germline V gene are MDHEN and SYDVKM. This CDR3 has 12 residues. In DNA form, the CDR3 reads TGTGCCAGCAGTTCGTACGGGAACGAGCAGTACTTC. Translating gives CASSSYGNEQYF.

The chain links TRBV9 to TRBJ2-1; 8 nucleotides align to TRBD2. CDR1 is SGDLS and CDR2 is YYNGEE in the germline V gene. Trimming took 2 bases from V and 12 from J; bases not matched to a gene: 13. This CDR3 spans 15 amino acids. This CDR3 is CASSVGTGGPKTQFF. For the CDR3, the DNA is TGTGCCAGCAGCGTTGGGACGGGGGGGCCAAAAACGCAGTTCTTC.

CDR3 region: CASSSSDRGDNQPQHF. DNA of the CDR3: TGTGCCAGCAGCTCTTCAGACAGGGGCGACAATCAGCCCCAGCATTTT. The chain recombines TRBV7-9 with TRBJ1-5, with TRBD1 matching 8 bases. Germline V gene data show CDR1 as SEHNR and CDR2 as FQNEAQ (reference sequence). Unmatched junction bases numbered 8, after V lost 4 bases and J lost 3 bases. The CDR3 is made up of 16 amino acids.

The chain employs TRBV2 and TRBJ1-4; 8 nucleotides align to TRBD1. V lost 9 bases, J lost 8 bases, and 8 bases stayed unmatched. This CDR3 is 13 amino acids long. CDR1 is SNHLY and CDR2 is FYNNEI in the germline V gene. The CDR3 loop reads CARGGQGGEKLFF. The DNA for the CDR3 is TGTGCCAGAGGAGGACAGGGTGGCGAAAAACTGTTTTTT.

In this sample, this clone turned up once. V and J are TRBV21-1 and TRBJ1-3; whether TRBD1, the table's D call, matches the DNA was not checked. TRBV21-1 constitutes a pseudogene. The CDR3 length is 17 residues. The CDR3 nucleotides read TGTGCCAGCAGCAAAAACTACCCGTGGACATCTGGAAACACCATATATTTT. This encodes CASSKNYPWTSGNTIYF.

The rearrangement joins TRBV15 to TRBJ2-1; D is perhaps TRBD2 (5 bases). The length of the CDR3 is 15 residues. Deletions cut 1 base from V and 1 base from J, with 8 bases between. Germline V gives CDR1 LNHNV, CDR2 YYDKDF (reference sequence). The CDR3, as DNA: TGTGCCACCAGCAGAGGGGGAGCTTCCTACAATGAGCAGTTCTTC. Protein sequence: CATSRGGASYNEQFF.

The chain links TRBV18 to TRBJ1-2; the D is unclear. Trimming stripped 4 bases from V and 2 bases from J, with 17 bases between. The germline gives CDR1 KGHSH, CDR2 LQKENI. This CDR3 contains 16 residues. CDR3 nucleotides: TGTGCCAGCTCACTTAACCGGCAGGAGGCAAACTATGGCTACACCTTC. It codes for CASSLNRQEANYGYTF.

V is TRBV25-1 and J is TRBJ2-5, with 9 nucleotides matching TRBD2. This CDR3 region has 17 residues. J gave up 1 base and V 1 base, and 7 bases lay outside the gene matches. Germline lookup yields CDR1 MGHDK and CDR2 SYGVNS. The CDR3 loop reads CASSEWLGGGVQETQYF. CDR3 nucleotide sequence: TGTGCCAGCAGTGAATGGCTGGGCGGGGGGGTCCAAGAGACCCAGTACTTC. The variable domain in full, completed from reference TRBV25-1 and TRBJ2-5, reads EADIYQTPRYLVIGTGKKITLECSQTMGHDKMYWYQQDPGMELHLIHYSYGVNSTEKGDLSSESTVSRIRTEHFPLTLESARPSHTSQYLCASSEWLGGGVQETQYFGPGTRLLVL.

The chain couples TRBV5-6 to TRBJ1-6, with 9 nucleotides matching TRBD1. The CDR3 runs 15 residues. CDR1 and CDR2 (germline): SGHDT, YYEEEE. Germline trimming cut 4 bases from V and 7 bases from J; bases unmatched to any gene: 6. Written as DNA, the CDR3 is TGTGCCAGCAGCGGGACAGGGTTCGTCAATTCACCCCTCCACTTT. Its protein is CASSGTGFVNSPLHF.

This chain connects TRBV11-2 to TRBJ2-7; 7 bases are a match to TRBD2. V lost 5 bases to trimming and J lost 6 bases; unmatched junction nucleotides: 4. Per the germline V gene, CDR1 is SGHAT and CDR2 is FQNNGV. This CDR3 has 12 residues. CDR3 loop: CASSREVIEQYF. CDR3 bases: TGTGCCAGCAGCCGGGAGGTGATCGAGCAGTACTTC.

This rearrangement joins TRBV6-5 to TRBJ1-1; TRBD1 matches at 7 bases. J gave up 7 bases and V 5 bases, and 1 base lay outside the gene matches. This CDR3 region has 11 residues. CDR1 and CDR2 from the germline V gene are MNHEY and SVGAGI. The CDR3 region is CASSRQGEAFF. In DNA form, the CDR3 reads TGTGCCAGCAGTCGACAGGGTGAAGCTTTCTTT.

The chain combines TRBV7-9 with TRBJ1-2; TRBD1 is a possible D gene (6 bases). CDR1 and CDR2 from the germline V gene are SEHNR and FQNEAQ (reference sequence). The V gene lost 5 bases and the J gene lost 4 bases, with 14 bases spanning the gap. The CDR3 is 14 residues long. DNA for the CDR3: TGTGCCAGCAGCCCCTGGGGGGCTTTCTATGGCTACACCTTC. Protein: CASSPWGAFYGYTF.

The count of this clone is one. This chain uses TRBV2 with TRBJ1-3; D ambiguous. From germline, CDR1 is SNHLY and CDR2 FYNNEI. Trimming cost V 1 base and J 0 bases, with 7 bases left between them. The CDR3 is 15 amino acids. The CDR3 loop is CASSEVTYSGNTIYF. CDR3 DNA sequence: TGTGCCAGCAGTGAAGTCACTTACTCTGGAAACACCATATATTTT. The variable domain in full, with the rest retrieved from reference TRBV2 and TRBJ1-3, is EPEVTQTPSHQVTQMGQEVILRCVPISNHLYFYWYRQILGQKVEFLVSFYNNEISEKSEIFDDQFSVERPDGSNFTLKIRSTKLEDSAMYFCASSEVTYSGNTIYFGEGSWLTVV.

CDR3 residues: CASSATGTSRNEKLFF. CDR3 DNA: TGTGCCAGCAGTGCGACCGGGACTTCACGTAATGAAAAACTGTTTTTT. This sequence joins TRBV2 and TRBJ1-4; perhaps TRBD1 as D (5 bases). The CDR3 totals 16 residues. The germline V gene has CDR1 SNHLY and CDR2 FYNNEI. The V and J ends lost 4 bases and 4 bases respectively, with 16 bases between them.

V gene TRBV27 combines with J gene TRBJ1-2, with 7 nucleotides matching TRBD1. Per the germline V gene, CDR1 is MNHEY and CDR2 is SMNVEV (reference sequence). V was pared by 6 bases and J by 4 bases, with 2 bases of the junction left unmatched. There are 12 residues in the CDR3. The CDR3 loop is CASRAGGYGYTF. The CDR3, as DNA: TGTGCCAGCAGGGCAGGGGGCTATGGCTACACCTTC.

The chain couples TRBV19 to TRBJ2-7; the D call may be TRBD1 or TRBD2 (6 bases each). CDR1 LNHDA and CDR2 SQIVND come from the germline V gene (reference sequence). Trimming cost V 3 bases and J 3 bases, with 12 bases left between them. The CDR3 runs to 14 residues. CDR3 nucleotide sequence: TGTGCCAGTAGTATCGGTAGGGGGGTCTACGAGCAGTACTTC. This translates into CASSIGRGVYEQYF.

This rearrangement joins TRBV9 to TRBJ2-7; possibly TRBD1 or TRBD2 for D (5 bases each). V was cut by 1 base and J by 5 bases, with 19 bases left in between. The CDR3 runs to 16 residues. Germline V lookup: CDR1 SGDLS, CDR2 YYNGEE. Written as DNA, the CDR3 is TGTGCCAGCAGCGTACTTCACGGGACGGCAATCCACGAGCAGTACTTC. Its protein product is CASSVLHGTAIHEQYF.

The chain couples TRBV30 to TRBJ1-1; 8 bases align to TRBD1. Germline V gives CDR1 GTSNPN, CDR2 SVGIG (reference sequence). The ends lost 6 bases at V and 1 base at J; junction bases unmatched: 7. The CDR3 contains 14 residues. The CDR3 protein is CACQTGTGNTEAFF. The CDR3 DNA follows: TGTGCCTGTCAAACCGGGACAGGGAACACTGAAGCTTTCTTT.

The chain recombines TRBV5-4 with TRBJ2-7; tentatively, D is TRBD2 (6 bases). The CDR3 runs 12 residues. Trimming took 5 bases from V and 6 from J, leaving 12 bases between them. Germline V gene data show CDR1 as SGHNT and CDR2 as YYREEE (reference sequence). CDR3 region: CASRGLGGEQYF. For the CDR3, the DNA is TGTGCCAGCAGGGGCCTCGGGGGCGAGCAGTACTTC.

V and J are TRBV10-3 and TRBJ2-7; 9 nucleotides align to TRBD1. V was clipped by 6 bases and J by 3 bases; unmatched bases: 12. This CDR3 spans 16 amino acids. Germline V CDR1 and CDR2: ENHRY, SYGVKD. CDR3 coding DNA: TGTGCCATCAGCCAGGGACAGGGATTTGGCGTCTACGAGCAGTACTTC. Residues: CAISQGQGFGVYEQYF.

This clone showed up just a few times. The V call is TRBV12-5, the J call TRBJ2-5; TRBD1 matches 7 bases. CDR3 length: 15 amino acids. Losses at the gene ends were 6 bases for V and 5 bases for J; bases not matched to a gene: 12. Germline V gene data show CDR1 as LGHNT and CDR2 as FRNRAP. The CDR3: CASGATGSGGETQYF. In DNA form, the CDR3 reads TGTGCTAGTGGAGCGACAGGGTCTGGTGGGGAGACCCAGTACTTC.

This sequence joins TRBV3-1 (or the pseudogene TRBV3-2) and TRBJ2-2; TRBD2 aligns across 12 bases. Germline V CDR1 and CDR2: LGHDT, YNNKEL (reference sequence). The CDR3 is made up of 18 amino acids. Losses at the gene ends were 0 bases for V and 5 bases for J; bases not matched to a gene: 7. The CDR3 protein is CASSQDGASGGVTGELFF. As DNA, the CDR3 is TGTGCCAGCAGCCAAGACGGTGCTAGCGGGGGGGTAACCGGGGAGCTGTTTTTT.

The rearrangement uses TRBV7-9 and TRBJ2-3; tentatively, D is TRBD2 (7 bases). V dropped 7 bases and J dropped 3 bases, with 14 bases sitting between them. CDR3 length: 14 amino acids. Germline V gives CDR1 SEHNR, CDR2 FQNEAQ (reference sequence). This CDR3 is CASTRGGGTDTQYF. In DNA form, the CDR3 reads TGTGCCAGCACCCGAGGGGGGGGAACAGATACGCAGTATTTT.

The chain links TRBV30 to TRBJ2-7; weak D call: TRBD1 (7 bases). Trimming left V 4 bases short and J 3 bases short, with 16 bases between. Germline V gene sequence: CDR1 GTSNPN, CDR2 SVGIG (reference sequence). This CDR3 contains 14 residues. CDR3 residues: CAWTRAGQYYEQYF. The CDR3 nucleotides read TGTGCCTGGACTAGGGCGGGACAGTACTACGAGCAGTACTTC.

This clone was detected only once. The V gene is TRBV5-6, the J gene TRBJ2-2, with D possibly being TRBD1 (5 bases). V shed 2 bases and J shed 2 bases, with 10 bases lying between them. CDR3 length: 15 residues. Per germline, CDR1 SGHDT and CDR2 YYEEEE. This chain's CDR3 is CASSFLTANTGELFF. Here the CDR3 DNA reads TGTGCCAGCAGCTTTCTGACAGCCAACACCGGGGAGCTGTTTTTT.

V gene TRBV7-8 combines with J gene TRBJ2-2; D remains unclear. This CDR3 is 15 amino acids long. V was clipped by 0 bases and J by 2 bases, with 7 bases between them. Looked up from germline, CDR1 is SGHVS and CDR2 is FQNEAQ. This chain's CDR3 is CASSLAARNTGELFF. In nucleotides, the CDR3 is TGTGCCAGCAGCTTAGCGGCCAGAAACACCGGGGAGCTGTTTTTT.

This chain links TRBV11-1 with TRBJ2-3; D unclear. The germline gives CDR1 SGHAT, CDR2 FQDESV (reference sequence). Trimming left V 2 bases short and J 2 bases short, with 8 bases between. The CDR3 loop spans 14 amino acids. CDR3 residues: CASSLSYHTDTQYF. The CDR3 coding sequence is TGTGCCAGCAGCTTAAGCTACCACACAGATACGCAGTATTTT.

The CDR3 spells CASAPARGGQNEQFF. The CDR3 DNA is TGTGCCAGCGCGCCAGCTCGAGGGGGGCAGAATGAGCAGTTCTTC. The chain has TRBV19 and TRBJ2-1, with D perhaps being TRBD1 or TRBD2 (6 bases each). Germline V gives CDR1 LNHDA, CDR2 SQIVND (reference sequence). The CDR3 totals 15 residues. V dropped 9 bases and J dropped 7 bases, with 22 bases sitting between them.

The chain has TRBV11-2 and TRBJ1-5; D is possibly TRBD1 (5 bases). The V gene's germline CDR1 is SGHAT and CDR2 FQNNGV. The CDR3 runs 12 residues. Trimming stripped 5 bases from V and 9 bases from J, with 11 bases between. CDR3 loop: CASSPTGGPQHF. The CDR3 DNA follows: TGTGCCAGCAGCCCTACCGGGGGGCCCCAGCATTTT. Using reference TRBV11-2 and TRBJ1-5 for the parts outside the CDR3, the full variable domain is EAGVAQSPRYKIIEKRQSVAFWCNPISGHATLYWYQQILGQGPKLLIQFQNNGVVDDSQLPKDRFSAERLKGVDSTLKIQPAKLEDSAVYLCASSPTGGPQHFGDGTRLSIL.

The genes are TRBV5-5 and TRBJ1-1; possible D gene TRBD1, 5 bases. The CDR3 contains 14 residues. Between the trimmed V and J ends, which lost 6 bases and 6 bases, there was a span of 18 bases. Germline V gene lookup returns CDR1 SGHKS and CDR2 YYEKEE (reference sequence). CDR3 loop: CASTRGERIAEAFF. CDR3 coding DNA: TGTGCCAGCACCCGGGGGGAAAGGATTGCTGAAGCTTTCTTT.